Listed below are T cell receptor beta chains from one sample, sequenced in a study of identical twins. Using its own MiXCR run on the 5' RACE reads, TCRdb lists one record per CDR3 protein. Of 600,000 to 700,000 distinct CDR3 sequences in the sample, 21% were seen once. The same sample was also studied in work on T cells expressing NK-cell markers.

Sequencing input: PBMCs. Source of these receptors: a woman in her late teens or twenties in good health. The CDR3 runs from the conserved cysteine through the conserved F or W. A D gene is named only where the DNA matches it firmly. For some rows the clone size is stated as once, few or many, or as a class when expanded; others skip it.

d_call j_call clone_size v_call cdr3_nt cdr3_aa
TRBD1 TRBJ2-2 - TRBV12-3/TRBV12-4 TGTGCCAGCAGTTTAGAGACAGGGGGGTTGGGGAACACCGGGGAGCTGTTTTTT CASSLETGGLGNTGELFF
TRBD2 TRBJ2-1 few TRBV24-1 TGTGCCACCAGTGAGCCCCCGGGGGGGAGCGGCCACAATGAGCAGTTCTTC CATSEPPGGSGHNEQFF
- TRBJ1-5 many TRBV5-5 TGTGCCAGCAGCTTGAGGGACACCAATCAGCCCCAGCATTTT CASSLRDTNQPQHF
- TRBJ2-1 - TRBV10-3 TGTGCCATCAGTGAGGATACAGGGATGGTCGGAAATGAGCAGTTCTTC CAISEDTGMVGNEQFF
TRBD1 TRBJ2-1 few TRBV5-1 TGCGCCAGCAGAGCGGGACAGGGGGTCAATGAGCAGTTCTTC CASRAGQGVNEQFF
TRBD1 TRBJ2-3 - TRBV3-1 TGTGCCAGCAGCCAATTAACAGGGGGGATGGATACGCAGTATTTT CASSQLTGGMDTQYF
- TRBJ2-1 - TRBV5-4 TGTGCCAGCAGCTTTCCTTTCCGAGAGCAGTTCTTC CASSFPFREQFF
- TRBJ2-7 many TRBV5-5 TGTGCCAGCAGCTTTCCCAGGGAAATACAGTACTTC CASSFPREIQYF
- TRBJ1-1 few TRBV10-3 TGTGCCATCAGTGAAAGCAGGGAGTGGGCTGAAGCTTTCTTT CAISESREWAEAFF
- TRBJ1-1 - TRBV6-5 TGTGCCAGCAGTTACCGGGGCAGGTCGGGCACTGAAGCTTTCTTT CASSYRGRSGTEAFF
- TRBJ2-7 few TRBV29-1 TGCAGCGTTGCCGGAGGGACCTACGAGCAGTACTTC CSVAGGTYEQYF
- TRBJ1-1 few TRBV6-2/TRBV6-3 TGTGCCAGCAGTGGACAGTTCACTGAAGCTTTCTTT CASSGQFTEAFF
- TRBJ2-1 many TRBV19 TGTGCCAGTAGTATACAGGGGAATGAGCAGTTCTTC CASSIQGNEQFF
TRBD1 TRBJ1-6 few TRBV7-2 TGTGCCAGCAAGGCCGGGACAGGGTATTCACCCCTCCACTTT CASKAGTGYSPLHF
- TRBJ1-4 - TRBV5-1 TGCGCCAGCAGCTTGGAGGCCGTCAGAGAAAAACTGTTTTTT CASSLEAVREKLFF
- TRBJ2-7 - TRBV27 TGTGCCAGCAGTTTAAGAGGTACAGGGCCGAACTCCTACGAGCAGTACTTC CASSLRGTGPNSYEQYF
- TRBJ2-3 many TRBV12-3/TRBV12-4 TGTGCCAGCGGCGGACTATATCAAGATACGCAGTATTTT CASGGLYQDTQYF
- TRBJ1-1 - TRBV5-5 TGTGCCAGCAGCTTGGTTCCGGTACGGGACACTGAAGCTTTCTTT CASSLVPVRDTEAFF
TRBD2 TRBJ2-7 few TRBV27 TGTGCCAGCAGGATAGGAGCGGGGGGGCCCTACGAGCAGTACTTC CASRIGAGGPYEQYF
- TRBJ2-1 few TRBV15 TGTGCCACCAGGCGTACAGCGACAACCGAGCAGTTCTTC CATRRTATTEQFF
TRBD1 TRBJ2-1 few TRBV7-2 TGTGCCAGCGGACAGGGGGCGCGTTTCGCTGAGCAGTTCTTC CASGQGARFAEQFF
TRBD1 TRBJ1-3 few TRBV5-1 TGCGCCAGCTGCGACCGTGGACAGGGTTCTGGAAACACCATATATTTT CASCDRGQGSGNTIYF
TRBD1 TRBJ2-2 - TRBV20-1 TGCAGTGCTCCCAGGGGGCTAGAGCTGTTTTTT CSAPRGLELFF
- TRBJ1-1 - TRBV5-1 TGCGCCAGCACGGGGGGCAGAGTAATGAACACTGAAGCTTTCTTT CASTGGRVMNTEAFF
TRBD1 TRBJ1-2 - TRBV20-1 TGCGGCGCCGGGACAGGGGTGGGGGCCACCTTC CGAGTGVGATF
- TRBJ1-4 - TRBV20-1 TGCAGGGCTGCTAACGGTGCAACTAATGAAAAACTGTTTTTT CRAANGATNEKLFF
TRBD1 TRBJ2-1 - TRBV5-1 TGCGCCAGCAAAGGACAGGGGGACAATGAGCAGTTCTTC CASKGQGDNEQFF
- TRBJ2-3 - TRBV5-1 TGCGCCAGCACCGCGGGTGCCGACACAGATACGCAGTATTTT CASTAGADTDTQYF
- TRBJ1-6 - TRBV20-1 TGCAGTGCTTCTACAGGATTGAATTCACCCCTCCACTTT CSASTGLNSPLHF
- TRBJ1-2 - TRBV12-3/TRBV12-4 TGTGCCAGCAGTACCCCGGGGGCCAACTATGGCTACACCTTC CASSTPGANYGYTF
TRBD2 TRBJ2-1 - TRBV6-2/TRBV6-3 TGTGCCAGCACTAAATTAGCGGGAGCTTCCAATGAGCAGTTCTTC CASTKLAGASNEQFF
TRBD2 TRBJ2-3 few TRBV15 TGTGCCACCAGCAGAGGAGGACTAGCGGAACATACGCAGTATTTT CATSRGGLAEHTQYF
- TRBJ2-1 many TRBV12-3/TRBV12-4 TGTGCCTCCCGGAAGGGGTATGAGCAGTTCTTC CASRKGYEQFF
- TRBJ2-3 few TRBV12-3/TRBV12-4 TGTGCCAGCAGTCCTAGACTGCGATTGAGGGGTACGCAGTATTTT CASSPRLRLRGTQYF
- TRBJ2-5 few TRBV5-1 TGCGCCAGCAGCTTGTTTTCAGGAACGCAAGAGACCCAGTACTTC CASSLFSGTQETQYF
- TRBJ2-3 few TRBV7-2 TGTGCCAGCAGCTTTAAGGTCACAGATACGCAGTATTTT CASSFKVTDTQYF
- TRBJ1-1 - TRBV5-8 TGTGCCAGCAGCTCCCAGCTCCGGGGCATGAGGGCTGAAGCTTTCTTT CASSSQLRGMRAEAFF
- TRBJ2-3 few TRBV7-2 TGTGCCAGCAGCTCATATCGGCCAGATACGCAGTATTTT CASSSYRPDTQYF
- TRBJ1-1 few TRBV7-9 TGTGCCAGCAGCTCCCTGGAGAGGAACACTGAAGCTTTCTTT CASSSLERNTEAFF
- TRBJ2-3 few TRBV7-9 TGTGCCAAGGGGGACCTCACAGATACGCAGTATTTT CAKGDLTDTQYF
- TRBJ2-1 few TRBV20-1 TGCAGTGCTAGAGATCTAGACTACCTCTACAATGAGCAGTTCTTC CSARDLDYLYNEQFF
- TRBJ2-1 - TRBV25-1 TGTGCCAGCAGTTGGTCTGGAGATAAGCAGTTCTTC CASSWSGDKQFF
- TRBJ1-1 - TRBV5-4 TGTGCCAGCAGCGATCCCCGGGGCAGCACTGAAGCTTTCTTT CASSDPRGSTEAFF
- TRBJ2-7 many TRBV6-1 TGTGCCGTTAAGCAGGGGGGAGGCGAGCAGTACTTC CAVKQGGGEQYF
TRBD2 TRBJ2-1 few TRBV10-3 TGTGCCATCAGTGATATCCCGGGACTAGCGGGAGTCGATGAGCAGTTCTTC CAISDIPGLAGVDEQFF
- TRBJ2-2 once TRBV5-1 TGCGCCAGCAGCTTCGGCGACAGCACTGGGGAGCTGTTTTTT CASSFGDSTGELFF
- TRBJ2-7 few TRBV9 TGTGCCAGCAGCGTAGATGGCGGGTCTACCTACGAGCAGTACTTC CASSVDGGSTYEQYF
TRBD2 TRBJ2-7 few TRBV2 TGTGCCAGCAGTCGGGGGACTATGTACGAGCAGTACTTC CASSRGTMYEQYF
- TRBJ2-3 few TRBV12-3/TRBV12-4 TGTGCCAGCAAGAGGAGCACAGATACGCAGTATTTT CASKRSTDTQYF
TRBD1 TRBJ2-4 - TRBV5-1 TGCGCCAGCAGCCCCGGGACAGGGAAGGACATTCAGTACTTC CASSPGTGKDIQYF
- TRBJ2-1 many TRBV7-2 TGTGCCAGCAGCTTAGCAGTAAAGGAGTTCTTC CASSLAVKEFF
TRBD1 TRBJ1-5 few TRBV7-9 TGTGCCAGCAGCGTGTCCGGGACAGAAAATCAGCCCCAGCATTTT CASSVSGTENQPQHF
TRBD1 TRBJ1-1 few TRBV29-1 TGCAGCTCTACAGGGGATGGGACTGAAGCTTTCTTT CSSTGDGTEAFF
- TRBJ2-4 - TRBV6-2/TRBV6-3 TGTGCCAGCACCCCAGGAGGGACCAAAAACATTCAGTACTTC CASTPGGTKNIQYF
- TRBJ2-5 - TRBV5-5 TGTGCCAGCAGCTTGGGAGAGTCACAAGAGACCCAGTACTTC CASSLGESQETQYF
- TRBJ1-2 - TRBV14 TGTGCCAGCAGCCTGACGACTCTCTATGGCTACACCTTC CASSLTTLYGYTF